There are a few counts of the clone carrying this TCR beta chain. Its matching antigen is unknown. The sample originates from a study of identical twins. CDR1 is SGHRS, CDR2 YFSETQ, per germline. The J segment lost 4 bases and the V segment lost 1 base, leaving 7 bases of the junction unmatched. The CDR3 sequence is 15 residues long. General study results and limits: Out-of-frame sharing of TCR alpha in monozygotic twins was underestimated by models.

Unique molecular identifiers were present on the cDNA, and a universal primer site came from template switching. TCRdb reanalysed the 5' RACE reads using MiXCR and keeps one entry per CDR3 protein. The sample lists 1.5 million to 2 million distinct CDR3 sequences; around 33% were seen once. This TCR was recovered from a newborn girl in good health. The rearrangement joins TRBV5-1 to TRBJ2-5; 7 bases fit TRBD2. The sequencing input was cord blood. The CDR3, as DNA: TGCGCCAGCAGCTTGAGCCTAGCGGAGCGAGAGACCCAGTACTTC. Translated: CASSLSLAERETQYF.